This is a list of T cell receptor beta chains from one sample in a study of glioma-infiltrating T cells. TCRdb re-analysed the multiplex PCR reads in MiXCR, keeping a single row per CDR3 protein. The data contain 400,000 or so distinct CDR3 sequences, roughly two fifths of them singletons. Sequenced sample: glioma tissue, nonneoplastic brain tissue, or PBMCs (not recorded which). The origin of the receptors is a human donor with low-grade glioma or glioblastoma, undergoing nonglioma brain surgery, or in good health (not recorded which). Each CDR3 is given with its conserved first and last residue. A D gene is named only where the DNA matches it firmly. Clone size is given for some rows only: seen once, a few or many times, or a class if the clone is expanded.

J: TRBJ2-3
size: few
D: TRBD1
V: TRBV6-2/TRBV6-3
CDR3: CASSPRDRGSTDTQYF
DNA: TGTGCCAGCAGCCCCCGGGACAGAGGAAGCACAGATACGCAGTATTTT

J: TRBJ2-3
size: few
D: NA
V: TRBV5-6
CDR3: CASLGYQGGTDTQYF
DNA: TGTGCCAGCCTGGGTTATCAGGGGGGAACAGATACGCAGTATTTT

J: TRBJ2-2
size: NA
D: NA
V: TRBV27
CDR3: CASSLSISGNTGEPFF
DNA: TGTGCCAGCAGTTTATCGATTAGCGGTAACACCGGGGAGCCGTTTTTT

J: TRBJ2-3
size: NA
D: NA
V: TRBV3-1
CDR3: CASSQDRQHTQYF
DNA: TGTGCCAGCAGCCAAGATCGACAGCATACGCAGTATTTT

J: TRBJ2-5
size: few
D: NA
V: TRBV28
CDR3: CASSFLGQETQYF
DNA: TGTGCCAGCAGTTTCCTAGGGCAAGAGACCCAGTACTTC

J: TRBJ2-4
size: few
D: NA
V: TRBV27
CDR3: CASSVGGGKNIQYF
DNA: TGTGCCAGCAGCGTAGGGGGTGGCAAAAACATTCAGTACTTC

J: TRBJ1-5
size: many
D: TRBD1
V: TRBV6-6
CDR3: CASSYRGRRIDSNQPQHF
DNA: TGTGCCAGCAGTTACAGGGGGCGCCGGATTGATAGCAATCAGCCCCAGCATTTT

J: TRBJ2-5
size: few
D: TRBD1
V: TRBV7-9
CDR3: CASSLAAGGYETQYF
DNA: TGTGCCAGCAGCTTAGCTGCAGGGGGCTATGAGACCCAGTACTTC

J: TRBJ2-1
size: few
D: TRBD2
V: TRBV6-1
CDR3: CASSHLLAGTYNEQFF
DNA: TGTGCCAGCAGTCACCTACTAGCGGGGACATACAATGAGCAGTTCTTC

J: TRBJ2-3
size: few
D: TRBD2
V: TRBV2
CDR3: CASSATSRPTDTQYF
DNA: TGTGCCAGCAGTGCGACTAGCAGACCCACAGATACGCAGTATTTT

J: TRBJ2-1
size: few
D: TRBD2
V: TRBV19
CDR3: CASTQLAGSYNEQFF
DNA: TGTGCCAGTACCCAACTAGCGGGCTCCTACAATGAGCAGTTCTTC

J: TRBJ2-1
size: NA
D: NA
V: TRBV5-4
CDR3: CASSFGGVGNEQFF
DNA: TGTGCCAGCAGCTTTGGAGGGGTGGGCAATGAGCAGTTCTTC

J: TRBJ1-2
size: NA
D: NA
V: TRBV12-2
CDR3: CALDRELPNYGYTF
DNA: TGTGCCCTGGACAGGGAACTCCCTAACTATGGCTACACCTTC

J: TRBJ2-7
size: NA
D: TRBD1
V: TRBV12-3/TRBV12-4
CDR3: CASGRGFEQYF
DNA: TGTGCCAGCGGCAGGGGGTTCGAGCAGTACTTC

J: TRBJ2-1
size: NA
D: TRBD2
V: TRBV4-1
CDR3: CASSSRGLAESYNEQFF
DNA: TGCGCCAGCAGCTCAAGGGGACTAGCGGAATCCTACAATGAGCAGTTCTTC

J: TRBJ1-5
size: many
D: TRBD1
V: TRBV6-1
CDR3: CASSEGAGGDQPQHF
DNA: TGTGCCAGCAGTGAAGGGGCAGGGGGTGATCAGCCCCAGCATTTT

J: TRBJ1-4
size: once
D: TRBD1
V: TRBV2
CDR3: CASDRDSRATNEKLFF
DNA: TGTGCCAGCGACCGGGACAGTCGCGCAACTAATGAAAAACTGTTTTTT

J: TRBJ2-7
size: few
D: TRBD1
V: TRBV5-1
CDR3: CASSLRSGGREQYF
DNA: TGCGCCAGCAGCTTGAGGTCAGGGGGAAGGGAGCAGTACTTC

J: TRBJ2-7
size: few
D: NA
V: TRBV28
CDR3: CASRESGTSKYEQYF
DNA: TGTGCCAGCAGGGAATCAGGGACATCTAAGTACGAGCAGTACTTC

J: TRBJ2-1
size: few
D: TRBD1
V: TRBV6-1
CDR3: CASNNRGWFNEQFF
DNA: TGTGCCAGCAATAACAGGGGGTGGTTCAATGAGCAGTTCTTC

J: TRBJ2-1
size: once
D: TRBD1
V: TRBV6-2/TRBV6-3
CDR3: CASSDGDRGYNGQFF
DNA: TGTGCCAGCAGTGATGGGGACAGGGGCTACAATGGGCAGTTCTTC

J: TRBJ2-3
size: few
D: TRBD2
V: TRBV27
CDR3: CASSLLAGGNTDTQYF
DNA: TGTGCCAGCAGTTTGCTAGCGGGGGGAAACACAGATACGCAGTATTTT

J: TRBJ1-1
size: NA
D: TRBD1
V: TRBV5-1
CDR3: CASSYGRGPFTEAFF
DNA: TGCGCCAGCAGTTACGGGAGGGGGCCTTTTACTGAAGCTTTCTTT